The source of this T cell receptor beta chain is a study of shared clonotypes between healthy human individuals. Study conclusions and caveats: How much donors shared clonotypes was expected to be affected by sequencing depth. Apart from blood, nothing was sampled; tissue repertoires likely differ.

Sequencing was performed on unsorted PBMC DNA using ten immunoSEQ deep assay plates. Only in-frame clones appear in the TCRdb table, and some are missing; sequencing was by immunoSEQ multiplex PCR. Here the sample spans hundreds of thousands of clones, roughly 79% being singletons. About 100 million PBMCs were counted before genomic DNA extraction. The CDR3 loop spans 17 amino acids. Germline V gene data show CDR1 as SEHNR and CDR2 as FQNEAQ (reference sequence). V was trimmed by 1 base and J by 0 bases, leaving 15 bases between them. With regard to this clone: Antigen: not known.

The rearrangement links TRBV7-9 to TRBJ1-2; tentative D call: TRBD1 (5 bases). This receptor was identified in a woman in her thirties or forties in good health. Some clones in this sample may be carry-over from other donors' samples. The sequenced sample was PBMCs. The CDR3 bases are TGTGCCAGCAGCTTAGGGGGACGGCAGAACCCTAACTATGGCTACACCTTC. Translating gives CASSLGGRQNPNYGYTF.